The rows below give T cell receptor beta chains drawn from one sample of a study of T-cell reconstitution after alpha-beta-depleted transplantation in children. MiXCR, run by TCRdb on the PCR reads, gives a single entry per CDR3 protein. The sample comprises a few hundred thousand distinct CDR3 sequences, over 25% of which are singletons, and approximately 39% rests with the top ten. Specimen: PBMCs, collected before TCRalphabeta/CD19-depleted stem cell transplant. Receptors were obtained from a boy under three years old with Wiskott-Aldrich syndrome, due to receive a stem cell transplant. Each CDR3 is given with its conserved first and last residue. The order of the fields is clone size, J gene, D gene, V gene, CDR3 DNA, CDR3 protein. A D gene is named only where the DNA matches it firmly. Size tells how often a clone was seen (once, few, many) or the class of an expanded clone, and some rows leave it out.

>few|TRBJ2-7|NA|TRBV3-1
TGTGCCAGCAGCCCCCAGGTCCTCTCCTACGAGCAGTACTTC
CASSPQVLSYEQYF
>few|TRBJ2-1|TRBD2|TRBV5-1
TGCGCCAGCAGAGGAGAGCGGGGGAAAACCTACAATGAGCAGTTCTTC
CASRGERGKTYNEQFF
>many|TRBJ2-3|TRBD2|TRBV7-8
TGTGCCAGCAGCCAGTATGCGGGAGCTGTCAAAATCCCGGGCTCAGATACGCAGTATTTT
CASSQYAGAVKIPGSDTQYF
>NA|TRBJ1-4|TRBD1|TRBV7-9
TGTGCCAGCAGCCGAGACAGGGTCGAGGATGAAAAACTGTTTTTT
CASSRDRVEDEKLFF
>NA|TRBJ2-7|NA|TRBV20-1
TGCAGTGCTAGGGAGATCTACGAGCAGTACTTC
CSAREIYEQYF
>few|TRBJ1-3|NA|TRBV12-3/TRBV12-4
TGTGCCAGCGGGCGGGGGGGCTCTGGAAACACCATATATTTT
CASGRGGSGNTIYF
>NA|TRBJ1-5|TRBD1|TRBV18
TGTGCCAGCTCAAAGGGACAGGGGGTGGATCAGCCCCAGCATTTT
CASSKGQGVDQPQHF
>NA|TRBJ1-2|NA|TRBV24-1
TGTGCCACCAGTGATTTTAGGGAAAACTATGGCTACACCTTC
CATSDFRENYGYTF
>few|TRBJ2-2|NA|TRBV5-1
TGCGCCAGCAGAGGAGGGACAAAGAACACCGGGGAGCTGTTTTTT
CASRGGTKNTGELFF
>NA|TRBJ2-7|NA|TRBV11-2
TGTGCCAGCAGCTTAGTCCAGGGCCAGGTCTACGAGCAGTACTTC
CASSLVQGQVYEQYF
>NA|TRBJ2-3|TRBD2|TRBV24-1
TGTGCCACAAGCCCCGCACGCGGGAGTGATACGCAGTATTTT
CATSPARGSDTQYF
>NA|TRBJ2-4|TRBD2|TRBV7-2
TGTGCCAGCACGGGGGGGCCAGGGGAAAAGAACATTCAGTACTTC
CASTGGPGEKNIQYF
>few|TRBJ2-2|TRBD2|TRBV5-1
TGCGCCAGCAGCTTGGGACTAGCGGGAGTGTCGGAGCTGTTTTTT
CASSLGLAGVSELFF
>NA|TRBJ1-2|NA|TRBV5-1
TGCGCCAGCAGCTTCCAGGACAGCGAATATGGCTACACCTTC
CASSFQDSEYGYTF
>NA|TRBJ1-6|NA|TRBV28
TGTGCCAGCAGGGACAATAATTCACCCCTCCACTTT
CASRDNNSPLHF
>few|TRBJ2-7|TRBD2|TRBV10-3
TGTGCCATCAGTATTCGCCGCACTAGCGGGATTAGCGACGAGCAGTACTTC
CAISIRRTSGISDEQYF
>NA|TRBJ2-3|TRBD2|TRBV20-1
TGCAGTGCTAGCCCGGGACTAGCGGGGCGAGTTGGTGGCACAGATACGCAGTATTTT
CSASPGLAGRVGGTDTQYF
>few|TRBJ2-2|NA|TRBV10-3
TGTGCCAGCAGAGGGGACGGTGACACCGGGGAGCTGTTTTTT
CASRGDGDTGELFF
>NA|TRBJ2-5|NA|TRBV12-3/TRBV12-4
TGTGCCAGCAGTCTAAATTCCCAAGAGACCCAGTACTTC
CASSLNSQETQYF
>NA|TRBJ2-4|TRBD1|TRBV5-4
TGTGCCAGCAGCTCCCGGGACAGGGGGAACATTCAGTACTTC
CASSSRDRGNIQYF
>NA|TRBJ1-6|NA|TRBV2
TGTGCCAGCAGTGATGGGGTACGATCACCCCTCCACTTT
CASSDGVRSPLHF
>few|TRBJ2-1|NA|TRBV5-1
TGCGCCAGCAGCTCCGTAGTCGGGAGTACTGAGCAGTTCTTC
CASSSVVGSTEQFF
>few|TRBJ1-1|NA|TRBV20-1
TGCAGTGCTAGGGATTATTCGAACACTGAAGCTTTCTTT
CSARDYSNTEAFF
>NA|TRBJ2-3|TRBD2|TRBV27
TGTGCCAGCAGTGCGGGACTAGGCTATACAGATACGCAGTATTTT
CASSAGLGYTDTQYF
>NA|TRBJ2-5|NA|TRBV3-1
TGTGCCAGCAGCCAAAGTTCCCGGCAAGAGACCCAGTACTTC
CASSQSSRQETQYF
>NA|TRBJ2-7|NA|TRBV29-1
TGCAGCGTTGGAGGCGGAGGGAAATACTACGAGCAGTACTTC
CSVGGGGKYYEQYF
>few|TRBJ1-2|NA|TRBV12-3/TRBV12-4
TGTGCCAGCAGTATTCAGGGGGGCTACACCTTC
CASSIQGGYTF
>many|TRBJ1-5|NA|TRBV4-1
TGCGCCAGCAGCCAAGATAGAGACCAGCCCCAGCATTTT
CASSQDRDQPQHF
>few|TRBJ2-7|NA|TRBV7-9
TGTGCCAGCAGCTTTTATGACTCCAGCGGGGAGCAGTACTTC
CASSFYDSSGEQYF
>few|TRBJ2-1|NA|TRBV7-2
TGTGCCAGCACCGTAACAGTCAATGAGCAGTTCTTC
CASTVTVNEQFF
>NA|TRBJ2-3|TRBD2|TRBV7-3
TGTGCCAGCAGCTTAGTGGCTAGCGGGAGGGGATTGGGCACAGATACGCAGTATTTT
CASSLVASGRGLGTDTQYF
>few|TRBJ2-5|TRBD1|TRBV29-1
TGCAGCGTTGTTGGGACAGGGGAGACCCAGTACTTC
CSVVGTGETQYF
>NA|TRBJ2-2|TRBD2|TRBV19
TGTGCCAGTAGTAGAGGGGGGTTAGCGGGAGCGAACACCGGGGAGCTGTTTTTT
CASSRGGLAGANTGELFF
>few|TRBJ2-5|NA|TRBV3-1
TGTGCCAGCAGCCGGTATAAGCGGAACCAAGAGACCCAGTACTTC
CASSRYKRNQETQYF
>few|TRBJ2-3|TRBD2|TRBV10-2
TGCGCCAGCAGTGAGTCAGGACTAGCGCGACATACGCAGTATTTT
CASSESGLARHTQYF
>NA|TRBJ2-2|TRBD1|TRBV6-1
TGTGCCAGCGGGACAGCGCTCACCGGGGAGCTGTTTTTT
CASGTALTGELFF
>NA|TRBJ2-7|TRBD2|TRBV5-1
TGCGCCAGCAGAGGCAGCGCGGGGGACTACGAGCAGTACTTC
CASRGSAGDYEQYF
>few|TRBJ1-2|NA|TRBV20-1
TGCAGTGCTATCCAGGCCAGGGGCCACATTGGCTACACCTTC
CSAIQARGHIGYTF
>few|TRBJ2-7|NA|TRBV12-3/TRBV12-4
TGTGCCAGCAGTCTGGACATGTCCTCCTACGAGCAGTACTTC
CASSLDMSSYEQYF
>NA|TRBJ2-5|TRBD2|TRBV28
TGTGCCAGCCGCAGCGGGGGGAAAGAGACCCAGTACTTC
CASRSGGKETQYF
>NA|TRBJ2-7|TRBD1|TRBV2
TGTGCCAGCAGTACAGGGGTAGGCTCGGACGAGCAGTACTTC
CASSTGVGSDEQYF
>many|TRBJ2-3|TRBD2|TRBV27
TGTGCCAGCAGTTCTGGGAGGGGTCGGTCAGATACGCAGTATTTT
CASSSGRGRSDTQYF
>NA|TRBJ2-5|NA|TRBV7-9
TGTGCCAGCAGCTTAGTCTCCAGGCAAGAGACCCAGTACTTC
CASSLVSRQETQYF
>few|TRBJ2-6|NA|TRBV11-2
TGTGCCAGCAGCTTAGGTGGTTTAGGAGGGGCCAACGTCCTGACTTTC
CASSLGGLGGANVLTF
>few|TRBJ1-1|NA|TRBV5-1
TGCGCCAGCAGCTTGAACAGGAACCCATTAAGTGAAGCTTTCTTT
CASSLNRNPLSEAFF
>once|TRBJ2-4|NA|TRBV28
TGTGCCAGCAGTACGCCGGGACACGATATTCAGTACTTC
CASSTPGHDIQYF
>few|TRBJ2-1|TRBD2|TRBV10-3
TGTGCCATCAGCGGAGGACTAGCGGGAGACAATGAGCAGTTCTTC
CAISGGLAGDNEQFF
>NA|TRBJ2-5|TRBD2|TRBV24-1
TGTGCCACCAGTGATCCTACGGCGGGAGGGCCAGAGACCCAGTACTTC
CATSDPTAGGPETQYF
>NA|TRBJ2-7|NA|TRBV15
TGTGCCACCAGCAGAGACCCGGGGTTCTTCTACGAGCAGTACTTC
CATSRDPGFFYEQYF
>NA|TRBJ2-1|TRBD2|TRBV20-1
TGCAGTGCCGGCCGGGGGGGCGATGAGCAGTTCTTC
CSAGRGGDEQFF
>NA|TRBJ2-1|NA|TRBV6-5
TGTGCCAGCAGTTACCGAATAAGGGACCGGTACTACAATGAGCAGTTCTTC
CASSYRIRDRYYNEQFF
>NA|TRBJ2-1|TRBD2|TRBV7-8
TGTGCCAGCAGCCCAGGAGGACTAGCGGGAGTCTACAATGAGCAGTTCTTC
CASSPGGLAGVYNEQFF
>few|TRBJ2-7|TRBD2|TRBV2
TGTGCCAGCAGTCAAGACCCGGGACGCCTCATAGGAGCGGGAGGCCGCTCCTACGAGCAGTACTTC
CASSQDPGRLIGAGGRSYEQYF
>few|TRBJ2-1|NA|TRBV5-1
TGCGCCAGCAGCCGGTCCCCAGACTCCTACAATGAGCAGTTCTTC
CASSRSPDSYNEQFF
>few|TRBJ2-1|TRBD2|TRBV10-3
TGTGCCATCAGCCAATCTAGCGGGATTCACAATGAGCAGTTCTTC
CAISQSSGIHNEQFF
>once|TRBJ2-2|NA|TRBV20-1
TGCAGTGCTAGAGCCAGCCAGGTTACGAAGGCCAGGGAGCTGTTTTTT
CSARASQVTKARELFF
>NA|TRBJ2-1|NA|TRBV7-3
TGTGCCAGCAGCTTAACAGGGGGAGTTCGGGGTCCCCTGAGGAATGAGCAGTTCTTC
CASSLTGGVRGPLRNEQFF
>few|TRBJ2-3|TRBD1|TRBV6-5
TGTGCCAGCAGTTTACACCGGGACAGGCGTAGCACAGATACGCAGTATTTT
CASSLHRDRRSTDTQYF
>few|TRBJ2-1|TRBD2|TRBV25-1
TGTGCCAGCAGTGAATATACCGGACTAGCGGGAGGGCAGGGTAATGAGCAGTTCTTC
CASSEYTGLAGGQGNEQFF
>few|TRBJ2-2|NA|TRBV7-9
TGTGCCAGCCCCCGGCGTGCCGGGGAGCTGTTTTTT
CASPRRAGELFF